This T cell receptor beta chain emerged from a study of OX40 agonist ivuxolimab in advanced cancers. This CDR3 region has 14 residues. Germline V gene sequence: CDR1 LNHNV, CDR2 YYDKDF (reference sequence). The V and J ends lost 5 bases and 1 base respectively, with 11 bases between them. Data came from immunoSEQ multiplex PCR; TCRdb stores just in-frame clones and leaves some out. The sample lists tens of thousands of clones; 75% to 90% were seen once. This clone appeared a single time. The material sequenced was CD4+ or CD8+ T cells sorted from blood, taken in a trial of the OX40 agonist ivuxolimab. The chain joins TRBV15 to TRBJ1-1, with a weak D call TRBD1 (6 bases). The sequence derives from an adult with an advanced solid tumor such as melanoma, head and neck, liver or kidney cancer. The CDR3 sequence is CATSRQVSNTEAFF. In DNA, the CDR3 is TGTGCCACCAGCCGACAGGTCTCGAACACTGAAGCTTTCTTT.